Presented here are 24 T cell receptor beta chains from one specimen sequenced in a study of cytomegalovirus exposure and HLA in healthy donors. Primers for the PCR totalled 60 Vbeta and 13 Jbeta. The protocol was immunoSEQ multiplex PCR, while the TCRdb copy is restricted to in-frame clones and leaves out a portion. The sample lists approximately 70,000 clones; around two thirds were seen once. Input material: PBMCs. These receptors came from a human donor in good health.

V usage is TRBV28 and J usage is TRBJ1-5, with D unclear. The CDR3 totals 15 residues. In germline, CDR1 is MDHEN, CDR2 SYDVKM. The V end lost 3 bases, the J end lost 0 bases, and 9 bases lay between the germline ends. The CDR3: CASSLREYSNQPQHF. The CDR3 bases are TGTGCCAGCAGTTTGAGGGAGTATAGCAATCAGCCCCAGCATTTT.

This clone was observed once. The J gene is TRBJ2-2, the V gene TRBV30, with TRBD2 matching over 7 bases. CDR3 size: 15 residues. The germline V gene encodes CDR1 GTSNPN and CDR2 SVGIG (reference sequence). Germline trimming cut 0 bases from V and 6 bases from J; bases unmatched to any gene: 7. The CDR3 DNA reads TGTGCCTGGAGTGTAGAGCCCGGGGGGTCCGGGGAGCTGTTTTTT. Encoded protein: CAWSVEPGGSGELFF.

The genes are TRBV5-5 and TRBJ1-6; D is unresolved. Germline values: CDR1 SGHKS, CDR2 YYEKEE (reference sequence). Trimming took off 0 bases at V and 0 bases at J, with 7 bases between the two ends. The CDR3 covers 16 residues. The DNA of the CDR3 is TGTGCCAGCAGCTTGGGGGCATACTCCTATAATTCACCCCTCCACTTT. It specifies CASSLGAYSYNSPLHF.

This clone appeared once. V gene TRBV28 combines with J gene TRBJ1-3; 10 nucleotides align to TRBD1. Looked up from germline, CDR1 is MDHEN and CDR2 is SYDVKM. The CDR3 is made up of 16 amino acids. J lost 0 bases, V lost 6 bases, and 5 bases had no gene match. The CDR3 DNA is TGTGCCAGCAGACAGGGACAGGGGCTCTCTGGAAACACCATATATTTT. Encoded protein: CASRQGQGLSGNTIYF. Using reference TRBV28 and TRBJ1-3 for the parts outside the CDR3, the full variable domain is DVKVTQSSRYLVKRTGEKVFLECVQDMDHENMFWYRQDPGLGLRLIYFSYDVKMKEKGDIPEGYSVSREKKERFSLILESASTNQTSMYLCASRQGQGLSGNTIYFGEGSWLTVV.

This sequence joins TRBV25-1 and TRBJ2-3; 10 bases agree with TRBD1. The V gene's germline CDR1 is MGHDK and CDR2 SYGVNS. The CDR3 loop spans 14 amino acids. V gave up 7 bases and J gave up 4 bases; unmatched junction bases: 5. CDR3 DNA sequence: TGTGCCAGCATAGACAGGGGGCAGGCAGATACGCAGTATTTT. Residues: CASIDRGQADTQYF.

This clone has only a few counts. The chain combines TRBV2 with TRBJ1-3, with D possibly TRBD1 on 5 matching bases. This CDR3 has 15 residues. CDR1 SNHLY and CDR2 FYNNEI come from the germline V gene. Trimming pared 8 bases from V and 0 bases from J, leaving 14 bases between. In DNA, the CDR3 is TGTGCCAGCGGGCACAGGAGAGCCTCTGGAAACACCATATATTTT. As protein: CASGHRRASGNTIYF.

The rearrangement joins TRBV7-8 to TRBJ1-1; perhaps TRBD1 as D (5 bases). The CDR3 covers 16 residues. Trimming left V 5 bases short and J 0 bases short, with 16 bases between. Germline CDR1 SGHVS, CDR2 FQNEAQ. The CDR3: CASSPLGGAVNTEAFF. The CDR3, as DNA: TGTGCCAGCAGCCCCCTGGGGGGAGCGGTGAACACTGAAGCTTTCTTT.

The rearrangement links TRBV19 to TRBJ1-4; 8 bases are a match to TRBD1. CDR1 LNHDA and CDR2 SQIVND come from the germline V gene (reference sequence). The CDR3 runs 15 residues. Germline trimming cut 5 bases from V and 7 bases from J; bases unmatched to any gene: 9. The CDR3 protein is CASSVTGGAGEKLFF. As DNA, the CDR3 is TGTGCCAGTAGTGTTACAGGGGGAGCGGGTGAAAAACTGTTTTTT. The entire variable domain, with the rest obtained from reference TRBV19 and TRBJ1-4, is as follows: DGGITQSPKYLFRKEGQNVTLSCEQNLNHDAMYWYRQDPGQGLRLIYYSQIVNDFQKGDIAEGYSVSREKKESFPLTVTSAQKNPTAFYLCASSVTGGAGEKLFFGSGTQLSVL.

This chain links TRBV7-3 with TRBJ2-1, with D hard to call. Germline V CDR1 and CDR2: SGHTA, FQGTGA. The CDR3 contains 13 residues. Trimming cost V 5 bases and J 5 bases, with 10 bases left between them. The CDR3 reads CASSPSPDNEQFF. DNA for the CDR3: TGTGCCAGCAGCCCCTCCCCGGACAATGAGCAGTTCTTC.

This rearrangement joins TRBV9 to TRBJ2-2; D gene unclear. V was trimmed by 3 bases and J by 2 bases, leaving 5 bases between them. The length of the CDR3 is 13 residues. Germline lookup yields CDR1 SGDLS and CDR2 YYNGEE. CDR3 DNA sequence: TGTGCCAGCAGCGAGCTCAACACCGGGGAGCTGTTTTTT. Its translation is CASSELNTGELFF.

This chain uses TRBV9 with TRBJ1-4; D is possibly TRBD1 (6 bases). From germline, CDR1 is SGDLS and CDR2 YYNGEE. Trimming took off 2 bases at V and 8 bases at J, with 13 bases between the two ends. This CDR3 has 14 residues. CDR3 DNA: TGTGCCAGCAGCGTCGCACAGGGAGGGGAAAAACTGTTTTTT. It is translated as CASSVAQGGEKLFF.

CDR3 region: CASRAGANTGELFF. In DNA form, the CDR3 reads TGTGCCAGCAGGGCAGGCGCGAACACCGGGGAGCTGTTTTTT. The rearrangement joins TRBV6-5 to TRBJ2-2; the D is unclear. V was shortened by 6 bases and J by 0 bases, with 8 bases between the two germline ends. The germline V gene has CDR1 MNHEY and CDR2 SVGAGI. The CDR3 loop spans 14 amino acids.

J is TRBJ1-4 and V is TRBV5-1; D not resolved. With 0 bases removed from V and 6 bases from J, the gap between germline ends came to 9 bases. CDR3 length: 14 amino acids. Germline V gives CDR1 SGHRS, CDR2 YFSETQ. CDR3 loop: CASSLEQNYEKLFF. As DNA, the CDR3 is TGCGCCAGCAGCTTGGAACAGAATTATGAAAAACTGTTTTTT.

The chain links TRBV27 to TRBJ2-7; D call uncertain. The V end was cut by 2 bases, the J end by 0 bases, with 5 bases between. Germline CDR1 MNHEY, CDR2 SMNVEV (reference sequence). The CDR3 consists of 13 residues. The CDR3 loop is CASSLQVSYEQYF. DNA for the CDR3: TGTGCCAGCAGTTTACAGGTCTCCTACGAGCAGTACTTC.

The genes are TRBV28 and TRBJ2-7; 13 bases fit TRBD2. The J segment lost 7 bases and the V segment lost 7 bases, leaving 10 bases of the junction unmatched. Germline CDR1 and CDR2: MDHEN and SYDVKM. CDR3 length: 15 residues. The CDR3 here is CASTSLAGGPREQYF. The CDR3 region has the DNA TGTGCCAGCACCTCACTAGCGGGAGGGCCTCGGGAGCAGTACTTC.

This clone was seen a few times. The chain links TRBV28 to TRBJ1-4; D is perhaps TRBD1 (6 bases). Per the germline V gene, CDR1 is MDHEN and CDR2 is SYDVKM. V gave up 4 bases and J gave up 6 bases, with 15 bases separating them. The CDR3 consists of 15 residues. The CDR3 bases are TGTGCCAGCAGTTCCCCGGACAGCGCCCATGAAAAACTGTTTTTT. Encoded protein: CASSSPDSAHEKLFF.

The genes are TRBV11-1 and TRBJ2-5; TRBD2 is a possible D gene (6 bases). The V and J ends lost 1 base and 2 bases respectively, with 8 bases between them. Germline V lookup: CDR1 SGHAT, CDR2 FQDESV (reference sequence). CDR3 length equals 14 residues. Here the CDR3 DNA reads TGTGCCAGCAGCTTAGTAGCGGCACAAGAGACCCAGTACTTC. Translating it yields CASSLVAAQETQYF.

The J gene is TRBJ1-2, the V gene TRBV9, with D perhaps TRBD1 (5 bases). V lost 4 bases, J lost 8 bases, and 15 bases lay in between. In germline, CDR1 is SGDLS, CDR2 YYNGEE. The CDR3 is 13 residues long. The CDR3 coding sequence is TGTGCCAGCAGCACCTCAGGGAATGAAGGCTACACCTTC. Residues: CASSTSGNEGYTF.

This chain joins TRBV6-5 and TRBJ1-1; 7 bases align to TRBD1. This CDR3 has 13 residues. Germline assignment: CDR1 MNHEY and CDR2 SVGAGI. V was clipped by 8 bases and J by 4 bases; unmatched bases: 7. CDR3 sequence reads: CASRRGRGTEAFF. DNA of the CDR3: TGTGCCAGCCGGAGGGGGCGCGGCACTGAAGCTTTCTTT.

This clone was found a few times. V is TRBV21-1 and J is TRBJ1-5. TRBV21-1 is reported as a pseudogene. The length of the CDR3 is 18 residues. The chain's CDR3 is CASSKQRPGGKGNQPQHF. Here the CDR3 DNA reads TGTGCCAGCAGCAAACAACGTCCGGGCGGGAAGGGCAATCAGCCCCAGCATTTT.

CDR3 coding DNA: TGCGCCAGCAGCTCTCGAGCGCCCTCCTACAATGAGCAGTTCTTC. Encoded protein: CASSSRAPSYNEQFF. The chain links TRBV5-1 to TRBJ2-1; no reliable D call. The CDR3 is 15 amino acids. The germline gives CDR1 SGHRS, CDR2 YFSETQ. V dropped 3 bases and J dropped 0 bases, with 10 bases sitting between them.

The V call is TRBV11-3, the J call TRBJ1-3; D perhaps matches TRBD1 (5 bases). The germline gives CDR1 SGHNT, CDR2 YENEEA. V lost 5 bases and J 3 bases, leaving 11 bases between the germline ends. This CDR3 is built from 14 residues. The CDR3 spells CASSLQGSGNTIYF. CDR3 nucleotide sequence: TGTGCCAGCAGCCTCCAGGGAAGTGGAAACACCATATATTTT.

The rearrangement joins TRBV18 to TRBJ2-7; 13 bases match TRBD2. Looked up from germline, CDR1 is KGHSH and CDR2 is LQKENI. This CDR3 spans 15 amino acids. V lost 6 bases to trimming and J lost 1 base; unmatched junction nucleotides: 3. Here the CDR3 DNA reads TGTGCCAGCTCGCCGGGACTAGCGGGGTCCTACGAGCAGTACTTC. It translates to CASSPGLAGSYEQYF. Supplemented by reference TRBV18 and TRBJ2-7, the full variable domain reads NAGVMQNPRHLVRRRGQEARLRCSPMKGHSHVYWYRQLPEEGLKFMVYLQKENIIDESGMPKERFSAEFPKEGPSILRIQQVVRGDSAAYFCASSPGLAGSYEQYFGPGTRLTVT.

This sequence joins TRBV9 and TRBJ2-5, with D tentatively TRBD2 (6 bases). This CDR3 has 15 residues. The germline gives CDR1 SGDLS, CDR2 YYNGEE. The germline V and J ends were trimmed by 4 bases and 2 bases, with 15 bases remaining between them. CDR3 in DNA: TGTGCCAGCAGCAATTTAGGGACTCCTCAAGAGACCCAGTACTTC. Translation: CASSNLGTPQETQYF.